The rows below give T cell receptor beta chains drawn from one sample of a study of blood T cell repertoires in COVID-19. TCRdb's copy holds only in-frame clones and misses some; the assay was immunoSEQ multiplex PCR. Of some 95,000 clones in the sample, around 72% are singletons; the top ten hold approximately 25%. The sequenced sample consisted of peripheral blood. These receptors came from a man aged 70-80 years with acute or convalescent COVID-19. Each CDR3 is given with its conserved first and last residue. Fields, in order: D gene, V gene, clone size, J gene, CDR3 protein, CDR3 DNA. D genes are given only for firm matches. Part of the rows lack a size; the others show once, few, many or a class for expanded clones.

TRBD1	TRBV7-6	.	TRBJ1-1	CASSEGQGASTEAFF	TGTGCCAGCAGCGAGGGACAGGGGGCGAGCACTGAAGCTTTCTTT
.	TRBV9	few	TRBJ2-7	CASSARDTPLHEQYF	TGTGCCAGCAGCGCCCGGGACACCCCACTCCACGAGCAGTACTTC
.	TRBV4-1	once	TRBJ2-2	CASSQETANTGELFF	TGCGCCAGCAGCCAGGAGACGGCGAACACCGGGGAGCTGTTTTTT
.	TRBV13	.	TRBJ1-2	CASSLSGNYGYTF	TGTGCCAGCAGCTTAAGCGGGAACTATGGCTACACCTTC
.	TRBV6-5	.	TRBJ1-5	CASRTGSHQPQHF	TGTGCCAGCAGAACAGGTTCCCACCAGCCCCAGCATTTT
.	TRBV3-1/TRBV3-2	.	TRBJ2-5	CASSYGLDVPQETQYF	TGTGCCAGCAGCTATGGACTCGACGTGCCGCAAGAGACCCAGTACTTC
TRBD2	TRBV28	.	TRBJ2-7	CASTPGGTSSYEQYF	TGTGCCAGCACCCCGGGAGGGACTAGCTCCTACGAGCAGTACTTC
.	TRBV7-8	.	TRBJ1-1	CASSGNMRGWAFF	TGTGCCAGCAGCGGGAATATGCGGGGGTGGGCTTTCTTT
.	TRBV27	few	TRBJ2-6	CASSLFGRAPLSGANVLTF	TGTGCCAGCAGTTTATTCGGCAGGGCCCCTCTCTCTGGGGCCAACGTCCTGACTTTC
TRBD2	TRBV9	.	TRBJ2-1	CASSVGLAVDPSYNEQFF	TGTGCCAGCAGCGTAGGACTAGCGGTCGATCCATCCTACAATGAGCAGTTCTTC
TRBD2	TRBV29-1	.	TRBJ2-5	CSVVSRGGETQYF	TGCAGCGTTGTTTCTCGGGGGGGGGAGACCCAGTACTTC
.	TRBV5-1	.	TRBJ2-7	CASSLEDTFSYEQYF	TGCGCCAGCAGCTTGGAAGACACATTTTCCTACGAGCAGTACTTC
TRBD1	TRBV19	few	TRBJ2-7	CASSLRQGVSYEQYF	TGTGCCAGTAGCCTACGACAGGGGGTCTCCTACGAGCAGTACTTC
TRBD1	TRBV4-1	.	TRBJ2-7	CASSRGTGEEEQYF	TGCGCCAGCAGCCGCGGGACAGGGGAGGAAGAGCAGTACTTC
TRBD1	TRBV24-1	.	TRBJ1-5	CATSDPGTGEVQPQHF	TGTGCCACCAGTGATCCCGGGACAGGGGAAGTTCAGCCCCAGCATTTT
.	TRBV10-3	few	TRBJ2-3	CAISGGPDTQYF	TGTGCCATCAGTGGGGGGCCGGATACGCAGTATTTT
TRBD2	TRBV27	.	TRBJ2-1	CASSLTSGRAYNEQFF	TGTGCCAGCAGTTTAACTAGCGGGAGGGCCTACAATGAGCAGTTCTTC
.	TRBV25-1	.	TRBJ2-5	CASSMDSYQETQYF	TGTGCCAGCAGTATGGACAGCTACCAAGAGACCCAGTACTTC
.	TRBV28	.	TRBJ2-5	CASSGVDSQETQYF	TGTGCCAGCAGTGGGGTTGACAGCCAGGAGACCCAGTACTTC
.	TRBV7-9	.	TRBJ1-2	CASSGYVRDSQDYGYTF	TGTGCCAGCAGCGGTTACGTCCGGGACTCCCAGGACTATGGCTACACCTTC
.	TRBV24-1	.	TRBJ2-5	CATSDRQVQETQYF	TGTGCCACCAGTGACCGACAGGTACAAGAGACCCAGTACTTC
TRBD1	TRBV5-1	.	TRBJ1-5	CASSSGQGRQPQHF	TGCGCCAGCAGCTCTGGACAGGGGCGTCAGCCCCAGCATTTT
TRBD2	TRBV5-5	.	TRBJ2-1	CASSLAPSGISYNEQFF	TGTGCCAGCAGCTTGGCTCCTAGCGGGATATCCTACAATGAGCAGTTCTTC
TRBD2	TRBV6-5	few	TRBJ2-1	CASSYQATSGYNEQFF	TGTGCCAGCAGTTACCAAGCTACTAGCGGATACAATGAGCAGTTCTTC
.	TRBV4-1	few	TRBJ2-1	CASSRRAGSGNYNEQFF	TGCGCCAGCAGCCGCCGGGCGGGTAGCGGCAACTACAATGAGCAGTTCTTC
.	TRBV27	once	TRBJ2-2	CASSLLGGLFGELFF	TGTGCCAGCAGTTTACTCGGGGGGCTATTCGGGGAGCTGTTTTTT
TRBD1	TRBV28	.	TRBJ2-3	CASSLTGTGTDTQYF	TGTGCCAGCAGCCTCACCGGGACAGGCACAGATACGCAGTATTTT
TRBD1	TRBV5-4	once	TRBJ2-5	CASLNRDRGTQYF	TGTGCCAGCCTAAACCGGGACAGGGGGACCCAGTACTTC
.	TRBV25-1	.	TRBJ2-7	CASSQPDRPEWSYEQYF	TGTGCCAGCAGCCAACCTGACAGGCCCGAATGGTCCTACGAGCAGTACTTC
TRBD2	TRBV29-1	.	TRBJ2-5	CSVEDLRGGETQYF	TGCAGCGTTGAAGACCTGCGGGGGGGAGAGACCCAGTACTTC
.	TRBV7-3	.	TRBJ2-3	CASSLSVTDTQYF	TGTGCCAGCAGCTTATCCGTCACAGATACGCAGTATTTT
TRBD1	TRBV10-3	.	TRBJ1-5	CAISTQGDQPQHF	TGTGCCATCAGCACACAGGGGGATCAGCCCCAGCATTTT
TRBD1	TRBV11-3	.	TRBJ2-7	CASSLGTGRSYEQYF	TGTGCCAGCAGCCTAGGGACAGGGCGATCCTACGAGCAGTACTTC
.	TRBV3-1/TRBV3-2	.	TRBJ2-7	CASSQAADEQYF	TGTGCCAGCAGCCAAGCGGCGGACGAGCAGTACTTC
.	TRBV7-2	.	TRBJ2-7	CASSLYKGSYEQYF	TGTGCCAGCAGCTTATATAAGGGGTCGTACGAGCAGTACTTC